The rows below give T cell receptor beta chains drawn from one sample of a study of regulatory T cells in long-lasting Graves disease. TCRdb re-derived calls from the multiplex PCR reads in MiXCR, one entry per CDR3 protein. The sample consists of over 350,000 distinct CDR3 sequences, 15% of them appearing once. These sequences were also reported in another study, on T cells in Graves' hyperthyroidism and ophthalmopathy.

Sequenced here: peripheral blood mononuclear cells (PBMCs), sampled at new diagnosis, from a patient treated with antithyroid drugs. The receptors derive from a woman aged 40 to 49 with Graves disease. Both conserved end residues are part of each CDR3. A D gene is named only where the DNA matches it firmly. Some rows have no size entry. The others give once, few or many, or a class for an expanded clone.

clone_size: few
d_call: NA
j_call: TRBJ2-7
v_call: TRBV3-1
cdr3_nt: TGTGCCAGCAGCCCTCTCGGTGCAGGGGAATCCTACGAGCAGTACTTC
cdr3_aa: CASSPLGAGESYEQYF

clone_size: few
d_call: TRBD1
j_call: TRBJ1-6
v_call: TRBV4-1
cdr3_nt: TGCGCCAGCTCCCAGGGACAGGGATATAATTCACCCCTCCACTTT
cdr3_aa: CASSQGQGYNSPLHF

clone_size: NA
d_call: NA
j_call: TRBJ2-1
v_call: TRBV20-1
cdr3_nt: TGCAGTGCTAGACCGCGGACAGCAGCCATCCTCTCCTACAATGAGCAGTTCTTC
cdr3_aa: CSARPRTAAILSYNEQFF

clone_size: many
d_call: TRBD1
j_call: TRBJ2-5
v_call: TRBV7-9
cdr3_nt: TGTGCCAGCAGCTTAGGTGACAGGGGACTCCAAGAGACCCAGTACTTC
cdr3_aa: CASSLGDRGLQETQYF

clone_size: few
d_call: NA
j_call: TRBJ2-2
v_call: TRBV6-2/TRBV6-3
cdr3_nt: TGTGCCAGCAATCGCGGGACGAACACCGGGGAGCTGTTTTTT
cdr3_aa: CASNRGTNTGELFF

clone_size: few
d_call: TRBD2
j_call: TRBJ2-3
v_call: TRBV6-2/TRBV6-3
cdr3_nt: TGTGCCAGCAGTTACGGTCTAGCGGGAGAGTCAGATACGCAGTATTTT
cdr3_aa: CASSYGLAGESDTQYF

clone_size: NA
d_call: NA
j_call: TRBJ1-1
v_call: TRBV3-1
cdr3_nt: TGTGCCAGTAAGGGGGGGGGAATTAACACTGAAGCTTTCTTT
cdr3_aa: CASKGGGINTEAFF

clone_size: few
d_call: NA
j_call: TRBJ2-7
v_call: TRBV20-1
cdr3_nt: TGCAGTGCTTTACGCCGGGACAACTCCTACGAGCAGTACTTC
cdr3_aa: CSALRRDNSYEQYF

clone_size: NA
d_call: NA
j_call: TRBJ2-3
v_call: TRBV9
cdr3_nt: TGTGCCAGCAGCGTAGGCGACCACCGGGACCGCCGCACAGATACGCAGTATTTT
cdr3_aa: CASSVGDHRDRRTDTQYF

clone_size: many
d_call: NA
j_call: TRBJ2-4
v_call: TRBV12-3/TRBV12-4
cdr3_nt: TGTGCCAGCAGTCCCAGCTTGTCCAAAAACATTCAGTACTTC
cdr3_aa: CASSPSLSKNIQYF

clone_size: NA
d_call: NA
j_call: TRBJ1-1
v_call: TRBV15
cdr3_nt: TGTGCCACTAGAGCCCATAACAGCTTCGGCGCTGAAGCTTTCTTT
cdr3_aa: CATRAHNSFGAEAFF